This record covers a single T cell receptor beta chain. Its target is not known. The sample originates from a study of T cell responses to AZD1222 COVID-19 vaccine. Whole-study context: Analyses pooled second doses at about 4 or about 12 weeks. Notes on the study in general: The donor group comprised mostly white British people and more females; the analysis possibly underestimated clonal diversity. Seropositive AZD1222 recipients at baseline numbered only five to seven.

The table came from immunoSEQ multiplex PCR; TCRdb's copy has only in-frame clones and leaves some out. Among some 150,000 clones listed, roughly 91% were seen once. V was clipped by 2 bases and J by 8 bases; unmatched bases: 6. Germline CDR1 is SGHTA and CDR2 is FQGNSA. This CDR3 has 15 residues. Source: peripheral blood, taken on day 0 of AZD1222 vaccination. The receptor comes from an adult in good health. The rearrangement links TRBV7-2 to TRBJ2-1, with 10 positions matching TRBD2. In nucleotides, the CDR3 is TGTGCCAGCAGCTTAACCCCGGGACTAGCGCATGAGCAGTTCTTC. Protein product: CASSLTPGLAHEQFF.